The source of this T cell receptor beta chain is a study of identifying expanded T cells in peripheral blood. Using immunoSEQ multiplex PCR, the repertoire was profiled, and TCRdb retains in-frame clones only, with some absent. The table has about 63,000 clones, approximately 83% seen once. During the collection period, no donor immune events like infections were recorded. Turning to this clone: Its specificity is not known.

The V gene end was trimmed by 9 bases and the J gene end by 5 bases; junction bases not matched to a gene: 14. Germline lookup yields CDR1 LNHDA and CDR2 SQIVND (reference sequence). This CDR3 is built from 15 residues. Study-wide findings and caveats: Clone count variance between roughly 2-week samples rose with total template count. Over about two and four weeks, about 17 and 20 clones changed, versus 1.2 between replicates.

The source is a person aged 18-69 years in good health. V is TRBV19 and J is TRBJ2-5; 8 bases fit TRBD2. The sample was blood. CDR3 DNA: TGTGCCAGCTCCGGGAGCGGGAGCTTTGGGGAGACCCAGTACTTC. Amino acid sequence: CASSGSGSFGETQYF. Full variable domain (rest looked up from reference TRBV19 and TRBJ2-5): DGGITQSPKYLFRKEGQNVTLSCEQNLNHDAMYWYRQDPGQGLRLIYYSQIVNDFQKGDIAEGYSVSREKKESFPLTVTSAQKNPTAFYLCASSGSGSFGETQYFGPGTRLLVL.